This is a list of T cell receptor beta chains from one sample in a study of regulatory T cells in long-lasting Graves disease. MiXCR was run by TCRdb on the multiplex PCR reads, yielding one entry per CDR3 protein. The sample holds approximately 400,000 distinct CDR3 sequences, about 15% seen once. The sample was also linked to a second study, of T cells in Graves' hyperthyroidism and ophthalmopathy.

Sequences were derived from peripheral blood mononuclear cells (PBMCs), sampled at new diagnosis, from a patient treated with antithyroid drugs. Receptor source: a woman aged 25 to 39 with Graves disease. CDR3s include the opening cysteine and the closing phenylalanine or tryptophan. D genes are given only for firm matches. Clone sizes are given selectively: once, few, many, or a class where the clone is expanded.

>TRBJ1-6|-|many|15|TRBV11-1
CASSLADSANSPLHF
TGTGCCAGCAGCTTAGCGGACAGCGCAAATTCACCCCTCCACTTT
>TRBJ1-1|-|many|12|TRBV6-2/TRBV6-3
CASSEANPRPFF
TGTGCCAGCAGTGAAGCCAACCCGCGCCCATTCTTT
>TRBJ2-5|-|-|16|TRBV6-5
CASSYESSGLGETQYF
TGTGCCAGCAGTTACGAAAGCTCAGGGTTGGGAGAGACCCAGTACTTC
>TRBJ2-3|-|once|13|TRBV11-2
CPSSPYTGGTQYF
TGTCCTAGCAGCCCGTACACCGGTGGTACGCAGTATTTT
>TRBJ1-5|-|many|17|TRBV28
CASNLAPRGRINQPQHF
TGTGCCAGCAACCTAGCCCCGCGCGGTCGGATCAATCAGCCCCAGCATTTT
>TRBJ2-3|-|-|13|TRBV12-3/TRBV12-4
CASSYEVGDTQYF
TGTGCCAGCAGTTATGAGGTGGGAGATACGCAGTATTTT
>TRBJ1-1|-|few|14|TRBV19
CASSIAAGDRRAFF
TGTGCCAGTAGTATTGCGGCGGGGGATAGAAGAGCTTTCTTT
>TRBJ2-5|-|-|13|TRBV7-2
CASSLFDRQTQYF
TGTGCCAGCAGCTTATTTGACCGCCAGACCCAGTACTTC
>TRBJ2-6|-|-|17|TRBV24-1
CATSLGGAESGANVLTF
TGTGCCACCAGCCTGGGGGGGGCAGAGTCTGGGGCCAACGTCCTGACTTTC
>TRBJ2-1|-|-|12|TRBV24-1
CATSDLGTGQFF
TGTGCCACCAGTGACCTCGGGACGGGTCAGTTCTTC
>TRBJ2-7|TRBD1|few|16|TRBV6-2/TRBV6-3
CASSLYPPGQGNEQYF
TGTGCCAGCAGTCTCTATCCTCCGGGACAGGGAAACGAGCAGTACTTC
>TRBJ2-5|TRBD1|many|15|TRBV5-1
CASSLAGQGTETQYF
TGCGCCAGCAGCCTGGCGGGACAGGGAACAGAGACCCAGTACTTC
>TRBJ2-1|TRBD1|many|13|TRBV20-1
CSATGGHYNEQFF
TGCAGTGCTACAGGGGGCCATTACAATGAGCAGTTCTTC
>TRBJ1-5|-|many|13|TRBV6-1
CASSNRVNQPQHF
TGTGCCAGCAGTAACAGGGTGAATCAGCCCCAGCATTTT
>TRBJ1-2|-|many|16|TRBV7-8
CASSLEEAGTLYGYTF
TGTGCCAGCAGCTTAGAAGAGGCAGGGACTCTCTATGGCTACACCTTC
>TRBJ2-3|TRBD2|many|13|TRBV2
CASMTSGIDTQYF
TGTGCCAGCATGACTAGCGGGATTGATACGCAGTATTTT
>TRBJ2-6|-|-|16|TRBV5-5
CASSFTRVSGANVLTF
TGTGCCAGCAGCTTCACCCGGGTGTCTGGGGCCAACGTCCTGACTTTC
>TRBJ2-1|TRBD2|few|15|TRBV19
CASSTPGLAGREQFF
TGTGCCAGTAGCACGCCGGGACTAGCGGGGAGGGAACAGTTCTTC
>TRBJ2-2|TRBD2|once|17|TRBV20-1
CSAAGLAGAANTGELFF
TGCAGTGCGGCGGGACTAGCGGGAGCCGCGAACACCGGGGAGCTGTTTTTT
>TRBJ2-6|TRBD2|few|17|TRBV30
CAWMGLAGVTGANVLTF
TGTGCCTGGATGGGACTAGCGGGAGTTACTGGGGCCAACGTCCTGACTTTC
>TRBJ2-3|TRBD2|many|14|TRBV2
CASNLAGSTDTQYF
TGTGCCAGCAATTTAGCGGGGAGCACAGATACGCAGTATTTT
>TRBJ2-5|-|few|15|TRBV7-2
CASSSERGEGETQYF
TGTGCCAGCAGCTCTGAGAGGGGGGAGGGAGAGACCCAGTACTTC
>TRBJ1-1|-|many|15|TRBV5-1
CASSLARSMNTEAFF
TGCGCCAGCAGCTTGGCCAGGAGCATGAACACTGAAGCTTTCTTT
>TRBJ1-1|-|many|17|TRBV20-1
CSAGGRGRRSDYTEAFF
TGCAGTGCTGGGGGTAGGGGCCGCCGCTCCGACTACACTGAAGCTTTCTTT
>TRBJ2-6|-|few|17|TRBV19
CASSIGAGQSGANVLTF
TGTGCCAGTAGTATAGGCGCCGGACAATCTGGGGCCAACGTCCTGACTTTC
>TRBJ1-4|-|many|15|TRBV12-3/TRBV12-4
CASSRHLPVGEKLFF
TGTGCCAGCAGTCGCCACTTGCCCGTTGGCGAAAAACTGTTTTTT
>TRBJ2-7|-|few|12|TRBV4-1
CASSQHVSEQYF
TGCGCCAGCAGCCAGCACGTCAGCGAGCAGTACTTC
>TRBJ1-5|TRBD1|few|16|TRBV19
CASSDTTGASGQPQHF
TGTGCCAGTAGTGACACAACAGGGGCCTCGGGGCAGCCCCAGCATTTT
>TRBJ2-1|-|many|13|TRBV20-1
CSARTRSYNEQFF
TGCAGTGCTAGAACTCGATCCTACAATGAGCAGTTCTTC
>TRBJ1-6|TRBD1|-|15|TRBV12-3/TRBV12-4
CASSSWTGRNSPLHF
TGTGCCAGCAGTTCTTGGACAGGGAGGAATTCACCCCTCCACTTT
>TRBJ2-5|-|many|12|TRBV18
CASSLNQETQYF
TGTGCCAGCAGCTTAAACCAAGAGACCCAGTACTTC
>TRBJ2-5|TRBD1|-|16|TRBV5-1
CASSLVRTGRQETQYF
TGCGCCAGCAGCTTGGTTCGGACAGGTCGACAAGAGACCCAGTACTTC
>TRBJ1-2|-|many|13|TRBV30
CAWSTGSNYGYTF
TGTGCCTGGAGTACGGGATCCAACTATGGCTACACCTTC
>TRBJ1-2|-|many|13|TRBV6-1
CAIDRPGSDGYTF
TGTGCCATCGATCGACCGGGGTCCGATGGCTACACCTTC
>TRBJ2-1|TRBD2|many|15|TRBV28
CASSFPGGSYNEQFF
TGTGCCAGCAGTTTTCCGGGAGGCTCCTACAATGAGCAGTTCTTC
>TRBJ2-1|-|many|15|TRBV5-1
CASSLAPGSYNEQFF
TGCGCCAGCAGCTTGGCTCCGGGGTCCTACAATGAGCAGTTCTTC
>TRBJ2-5|-|-|14|TRBV5-4
CASSKRGPQETQYF
TGTGCCAGCAGCAAACGAGGGCCCCAAGAGACCCAGTACTTC
>TRBJ1-5|-|few|14|TRBV12-3/TRBV12-4
CASSRTYSNQPQHF
TGTGCCAGCAGCCGGACATATAGCAATCAGCCCCAGCATTTT
>TRBJ2-7|TRBD2|-|15|TRBV6-9
CASSYLGGISYEQYF
TGTGCCAGCAGTTACCTGGGGGGGATTTCCTACGAGCAGTACTTC
>TRBJ2-1|TRBD2|-|16|TRBV20-1
CSADILAGGPLDEQFF
TGCAGTGCCGATATACTAGCGGGAGGGCCCCTCGATGAGCAGTTCTTC
>TRBJ2-1|-|many|15|TRBV18
CASSPPTVAYNEQFF
TGTGCCAGCTCACCACCGACTGTAGCTTACAATGAGCAGTTCTTC
>TRBJ2-1|-|many|16|TRBV28
CASSTPLNLTYNEQFF
TGTGCCAGCAGCACCCCCTTAAACTTAACCTACAATGAGCAGTTCTTC
>TRBJ2-3|-|-|14|TRBV7-9
CASSPGVGTDTQYF
TGTGCCAGCAGCCCGGGCGTGGGGACAGATACGCAGTATTTT
>TRBJ2-7|TRBD1|many|16|TRBV27
CASSLSPGQGAYEQYF
TGTGCCAGCAGTTTATCACCGGGACAGGGGGCCTACGAGCAGTACTTC
>TRBJ1-1|-|-|13|TRBV15
CATSRGLGTEAFF
TGTGCCACCAGCAGAGGTTTGGGGACTGAAGCTTTCTTT
>TRBJ2-5|TRBD2|many|19|TRBV24-1
CATSDVAGTSGRLQETQYF
TGTGCCACCAGTGATGTCGCCGGGACTAGCGGGAGGCTCCAAGAGACCCAGTACTTC
>TRBJ1-1|TRBD1|-|18|TRBV7-9
CASSFDPGQGARGTEAFF
TGTGCCAGCAGCTTCGATCCGGGACAGGGGGCGAGGGGCACTGAAGCTTTCTTT
>TRBJ1-1|TRBD1|few|14|TRBV20-1
CSARGTGLNTEAFF
TGCAGTGCTAGAGGGACAGGACTGAACACTGAAGCTTTCTTT
>TRBJ1-5|TRBD1|few|14|TRBV10-3
CAISEQGGGQPQHF
TGTGCCATCAGTGAGCAAGGGGGCGGGCAGCCCCAGCATTTT
>TRBJ2-6|TRBD1|-|17|TRBV2
CASSGDRLSSGANVLTF
TGTGCCAGCAGTGGGGACAGGTTGAGTTCTGGGGCCAACGTCCTGACTTTC
>TRBJ2-5|-|few|17|TRBV18
CASSLDQSAQLVETQYF
TGTGCCAGCTCTCTCGACCAGAGCGCACAGCTAGTAGAGACCCAGTACTTC
>TRBJ2-4|TRBD2|many|15|TRBV28
CASSERLAGKNIQYF
TGTGCCAGCAGTGAACGACTAGCGGGGAAAAACATTCAGTACTTC
>TRBJ2-1|-|many|15|TRBV7-9
CASSFLGEGVNEQFF
TGTGCCAGCAGCTTCCTAGGGGAAGGGGTCAATGAGCAGTTCTTC
>TRBJ2-5|-|many|13|TRBV15
CATSPLSQETQYF
TGTGCCACCAGCCCCCTAAGCCAAGAGACCCAGTACTTC